A single T cell receptor beta chain is shown here with its context. Germline V gene lookup returns CDR1 SGHTA and CDR2 FQGTGA. The CDR3 has 17 amino acids. The germline V and J ends were trimmed by 5 bases and 3 bases, with 19 bases remaining between them. These data originate in a study of blood T cell repertoires in COVID-19. Study background: Sites in the United States, Italy and Spain provided acute and convalescent COVID-19 samples. In each case, the material was cDNA or gDNA derived from T cells, B-cell-depleted T cells, or PBMCs.

Original processing notes: Amplification with reference gene primers provided the estimates of nucleated cell counts. Data came from immunoSEQ multiplex PCR; TCRdb stores just in-frame clones and leaves some out. V, J and clone size are those of that table, while D and trimming were read from the DNA. The sample gives 160,000 or so clones, roughly four fifths of which show up once; 9.5% to 12% is in the top ten. This TCR was recovered from a man aged 55 to 69 with active or convalescent COVID-19. The chain links TRBV7-3 to TRBJ2-2; D gene ambiguous. Sequencing was carried out using peripheral blood. CDR3 protein: CASSPTRISGDTGELFF. CDR3 DNA: TGTGCCAGCAGCCCGACCCGAATCTCAGGCGACACCGGGGAGCTGTTTTTT.